The 8 T cell receptor beta chains below all came from one sample that was sequenced in a study of a mutant IDH1 vaccine in newly diagnosed glioma. The antigens for these receptors are not known. Data came from immunoSEQ multiplex PCR; TCRdb stores just in-frame clones and leaves some out. The table has approximately 61,000 clones, about four fifths seen once. As to time point: week 11, during vaccination. Alongside topical imiquimod, each dose of vaccine comprised 300 ug of mutant IDH1 20-mer peptide. Sequencing used PBMCs, obtained from a glioma patient whose treatment included an IDH1 peptide vaccine. Receptors originate from a man in his fifties with glioma.

The chain joins TRBV30 to TRBJ2-1, with D possibly being TRBD1 or TRBD2 (7 bases each). The CDR3 loop spans 15 amino acids. V lost 2 bases and J 4 bases, leaving 15 bases between the germline ends. CDR1 and CDR2 from the germline V gene are GTSNPN and SVGIG (reference sequence). CDR3 loop: CAWSRGPGGYNEQFF. CDR3 sequence (DNA): TGTGCCTGGAGTAGGGGGCCGGGGGGATACAATGAGCAGTTCTTC. Full variable domain (remainder filled in from reference TRBV30 and TRBJ2-1): SQTIHQWPATLVQPVGSPLSLECTVEGTSNPNLYWYRQAAGRGLQLLFYSVGIGQISSEVPQNLSASRPQDRQFILSSKKLLLSDSGFYLCAWSRGPGGYNEQFFGPGTRLTVL.

The genes are TRBV5-8 and TRBJ1-5; D not resolved. CDR1 and CDR2 from the germline V gene are SGHTS and YDEGEE. The CDR3 has 13 amino acids. Trimming stripped 2 bases from V and 2 bases from J, with 5 bases between. Written as DNA, the CDR3 is TGTGCCAGCAGCTTCTCCCGCAATCAGCCCCAGCATTTT. Amino acids: CASSFSRNQPQHF.

The CDR3 sequence is CASSGGPDQPQHF. CDR3 coding DNA: TGTGCCAGCAGTGGGGGGCCTGATCAGCCCCAGCATTTT. The chain is built from TRBV2 and TRBJ1-5; possible D gene TRBD1, 6 bases. Germline CDR1 reads SNHLY; CDR2 reads FYNNEI. This CDR3 has 13 residues. Trimming took 4 bases from V and 5 from J, leaving 9 bases between them.

This clone was counted once. This chain links TRBV7-2 with TRBJ2-7; D uncertain. CDR3 length: 14 residues. Germline V gives CDR1 SGHTA, CDR2 FQGNSA. V gave up 4 bases and J gave up 6 bases, with 16 bases separating them. CDR3 bases: TGTGCCAGCAGCTCTACAGTTGTTTCCATCGAGCAGTACTTC. Amino acids: CASSSTVVSIEQYF. The complete variable domain, with remaining parts taken from reference TRBV7-2 and TRBJ2-7, reads GAGVSQSPSNKVTEKGKDVELRCDPISGHTALYWYRQSLGQGLEFLIYFQGNSAPDKSGLPSDRFSAERTGGSVSTLTIQRTQQEDSAVYLCASSSTVVSIEQYFGPGTRLTVT.

The chain combines TRBV9 with TRBJ2-7, with D perhaps matching TRBD2 (6 bases). The ends were cut back, 5 bases at V and 7 bases at J, with 19 bases in the middle. The CDR3 runs 14 residues. The germline gives CDR1 SGDLS, CDR2 YYNGEE. The CDR3 coding sequence is TGTGCCAGCAGTCCTAACCGGGACTCAGAAGAGCAGTACTTC. Protein sequence: CASSPNRDSEEQYF.

The chain has TRBV7-8 and TRBJ2-1; 8 bases agree with TRBD1. This CDR3 comprises 15 residues. CDR1 and CDR2 from the germline V gene are SGHVS and FQNEAQ. V lost 6 bases and J lost 3; bases outside the gene matches: 7. CDR3 region: CASSPGQGYYNEQFF. The CDR3 nucleotides read TGTGCCAGCAGTCCCGGACAGGGATACTACAATGAGCAGTTCTTC.

There are a few counts of this clone. The genes are TRBV29-1 and TRBJ1-2; TRBD1 agrees at 9 bases. The trim removed 4 bases at V and 1 base at J, leaving 10 bases unmatched. Germline CDR1 SQVTM, CDR2 ANQGSEA. The length of the CDR3 is 16 residues. Here the CDR3 reads CSVVLDRGHFNYGYTF. The DNA of the CDR3 is TGCAGCGTTGTGTTGGACAGGGGACACTTTAACTATGGCTACACCTTC.

In this sample, this clone turned up once. This sequence joins TRBV14 and TRBJ2-7; D not certain. Germline-derived CDR1 and CDR2 are SGHDN and FVKESK. This CDR3 is 12 amino acids long. The V end lost 1 base, the J end lost 5 bases, and 6 bases lay between the germline ends. CDR3: CASSQVIHEQYF. CDR3 in DNA: TGTGCCAGCAGCCAAGTCATACACGAGCAGTACTTC.